This T cell receptor beta chain comes out of a study of beta chain features in type 1 diabetes. Study results and caveats: Shorter TCRB CDR3s, moderately but significantly so, were found in Type 1 diabetes patients in all four CD4+ subsets. Shorter templates might be favored by PCR, and equally so in patients and in controls.

Regarding this clone: Its antigen remains unidentified.

Expressed TCRB transcripts were sequenced after all isolated RNA was converted to cDNA. The average read count of naive, central memory and regulatory T cell samples was some 3.8 million. Assay used: immunoSEQ multiplex PCR; TCRdb lists only in-frame clones, some missing. The table lists more than 300,000 clones, over 12% of them singletons, with approximately 0.02% in the top ten. Sorted populations all had greater than 98% purity. Trimming cost V 2 bases and J 2 bases, with 11 bases left between them. Germline V gene data show CDR1 as KGHSH and CDR2 as LQKENI. This CDR3 is built from 15 residues. What was sequenced was naive CD4+ T cells from blood. The chain carries TRBV18 and TRBJ2-3, with a possible D match to TRBD1 (6 bases). The TCR was taken from a young woman in good health. The CDR3 here is CASSPVTGATDTQYF. CDR3 sequence (DNA): TGTGCCAGCTCACCAGTGACAGGCGCCACAGATACGCAGTATTTT.